The clone carrying this T cell receptor (beta chain) has just a few counts. TCRdb reprocessed the RT-PCR reads with MiXCR, giving one entry per CDR3 protein. Of 650,000 to 800,000 distinct CDR3 sequences detected, 14% appear once; the ten largest clones hold roughly 3.9%. CDR3 length: 17 amino acids. Per the germline V gene, CDR1 is DFQATT and CDR2 is SNEGSKA (reference sequence). After removal of 6 bases from V and 5 bases from J, the junction contained 11 bases not matched to a gene. This sequence was found in a female donor in good health, serving as a healthy control. The sample consisted of memory CD4+ T cells from blood. The J gene is TRBJ2-1, the V gene TRBV20-1; 15 positions agree with TRBD2. The CDR3 bases are TGCAGTGCCAGGACTAGCGGGAGGGCCGGGGGTCACAATGAGCAGTTCTTC. Its translation is CSARTSGRAGGHNEQFF.